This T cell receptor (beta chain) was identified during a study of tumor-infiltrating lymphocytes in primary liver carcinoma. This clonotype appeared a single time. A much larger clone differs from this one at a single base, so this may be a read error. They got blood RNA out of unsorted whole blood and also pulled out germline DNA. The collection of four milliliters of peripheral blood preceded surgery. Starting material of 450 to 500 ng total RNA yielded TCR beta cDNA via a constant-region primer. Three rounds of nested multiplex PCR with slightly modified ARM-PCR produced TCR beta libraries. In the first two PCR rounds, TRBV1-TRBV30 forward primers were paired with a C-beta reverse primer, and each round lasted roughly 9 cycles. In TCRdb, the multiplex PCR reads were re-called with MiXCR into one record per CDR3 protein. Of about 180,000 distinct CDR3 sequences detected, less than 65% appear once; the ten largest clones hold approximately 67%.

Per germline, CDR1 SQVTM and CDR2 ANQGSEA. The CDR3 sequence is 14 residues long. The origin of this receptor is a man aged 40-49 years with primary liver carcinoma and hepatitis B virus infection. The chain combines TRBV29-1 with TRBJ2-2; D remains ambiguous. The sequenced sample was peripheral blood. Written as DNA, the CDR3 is TGCGGCGTTGAGCCCCAGAGGAACACCGGGGAGCTGTTTTTT. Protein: CGVEPQRNTGELFF.